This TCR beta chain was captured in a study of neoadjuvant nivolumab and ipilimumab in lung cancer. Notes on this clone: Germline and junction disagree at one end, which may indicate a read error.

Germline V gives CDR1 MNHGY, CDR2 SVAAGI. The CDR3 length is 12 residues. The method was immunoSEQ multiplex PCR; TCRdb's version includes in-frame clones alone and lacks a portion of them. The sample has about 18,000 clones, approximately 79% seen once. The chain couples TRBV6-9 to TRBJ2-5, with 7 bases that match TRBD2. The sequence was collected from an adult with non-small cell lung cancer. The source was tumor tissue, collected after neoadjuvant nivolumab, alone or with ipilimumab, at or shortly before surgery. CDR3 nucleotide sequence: TGTACCAGCTTCGGGGGGTCCGAGACCCAGTACTTC. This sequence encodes CTSFGGSETQYF.